These 23 T cell receptor beta chains came from one sample sequenced in a study of OX40 agonist ivuxolimab in advanced cancers. Generated by immunoSEQ multiplex PCR, the TCRdb table keeps only in-frame clones and is missing some. The data hold about 75,000 clones, with 86% observed a single time. The sample in question was CD4+ or CD8+ T cells sorted from blood, obtained in a trial of the OX40 agonist ivuxolimab. These receptors were collected from an adult with an advanced solid tumor such as melanoma, head and neck, liver or kidney cancer.

V usage is TRBV6-1 and J usage is TRBJ2-7, with D perhaps TRBD1 or TRBD2 (6 bases each). Deletions cut 4 bases from V and 1 base from J, with 14 bases between. This CDR3 spans 15 amino acids. Germline values: CDR1 MNHNS, CDR2 SASEGT. The CDR3 loop is CASSANGGASYEQYF. The CDR3 nucleotides are TGTGCCAGCAGTGCCAACGGGGGCGCTTCCTACGAGCAGTACTTC.

Details on this clone: The missing conserved phenylalanine or tryptophan at the end of this CDR3 makes a read error likely. No DNA is shown, since the ends of the CDR3 on it are uncertain; the CDR3 is the one TCRdb lists. This chain links TRBV6-1 with TRBJ2-7. Germline V gives CDR1 MNHNS, CDR2 SASEGT. Inclusive of both ends, the CDR3 amounts to 11 amino acids. The CDR3 here is CASSSGTANGL.

The gene calls are TRBV7-2 and TRBJ2-5, with D perhaps matching TRBD1 (6 bases). This CDR3 has 16 residues. Germline V gene data show CDR1 as SGHTA and CDR2 as FQGNSA. V gave up 7 bases and J gave up 1 base, with 19 bases separating them. The chain's CDR3 is CASINKSRGGQETQYF. The CDR3 region has the DNA TGTGCCAGCATCAACAAAAGCAGGGGTGGCCAAGAGACCCAGTACTTC.

This clone appeared a few times. The chain combines TRBV2 with TRBJ1-2; 11 nucleotides match TRBD1. From germline, CDR1 is SNHLY and CDR2 FYNNEI. This CDR3 has 14 amino acids. J lost 3 bases, V lost 6 bases, and 3 bases had no gene match. CDR3 bases: TGTGCCAGCAGCAAGGGACAGGGGGACTATGGCTACACCTTC. As protein: CASSKGQGDYGYTF.

This clone was seen just once. The chain joins TRBV7-2 to TRBJ1-6; D remains unclear. The CDR3 totals 15 residues. Trimming left V 1 base short and J 7 bases short, with 11 bases between. Germline lookup yields CDR1 SGHTA and CDR2 FQGNSA. The CDR3 is CASSLGSGWNSPLHF. As DNA, the CDR3 is TGTGCCAGCAGCTTAGGTTCCGGGTGGAATTCACCCCTCCACTTT.

This chain connects TRBV7-2 to TRBJ1-3, with D perhaps matching TRBD1 (5 bases). Germline values: CDR1 SGHTA, CDR2 FQGNSA. Trimming stripped 5 bases from V and 0 bases from J, with 8 bases between. The CDR3 sequence is 14 residues long. This chain's CDR3 is CASSPGTSGNTIYF. The DNA for the CDR3 is TGTGCCAGCAGCCCCGGGACCTCTGGAAACACCATATATTTT.

The rearrangement uses TRBV12-5 and TRBJ2-3; the D gene is possibly TRBD2 (5 bases). Germline CDR1 LGHNT, CDR2 FRNRAP. The germline V and J ends were trimmed by 6 bases and 6 bases, with 19 bases remaining between them. The CDR3 has 15 amino acids. CDR3 nucleotides: TGTGCTAGTGGCCCGGGGAGCCTCCAAGGGGATACGCAGTATTTT. Amino acid sequence: CASGPGSLQGDTQYF.

The V and J genes are TRBV11-3 and TRBJ2-4, with TRBD1 matching 10 bases. This CDR3 contains 14 residues. J gave up 9 bases and V 4 bases, and 6 bases lay outside the gene matches. Per germline, CDR1 SGHNT and CDR2 YENEEA. The CDR3 DNA is TGTGCCAGCAGCTCATCGGGACAGGGGTCCATTCAGTACTTC. This gives the protein CASSSSGQGSIQYF.

In its sample, this clone was seen a few times. V and J are TRBV6-5 and TRBJ1-5; D is undetermined. Trimming removed 1 base from V and 4 bases from J, with 5 bases in between. The V gene's germline CDR1 is MNHEY and CDR2 SVGAGI. The CDR3 runs 13 residues. The CDR3 DNA sequence: TGTGCCAGCAGTTACTTTCGGAATCAGCCCCAGCATTTT. Residues: CASSYFRNQPQHF.

The chain is built from TRBV6-6 and TRBJ2-3; D may be TRBD1 or TRBD2 (5 bases each). The CDR3 runs 15 residues. V lost 5 bases to trimming and J lost 4 bases, with 16 bases between them. Germline V gene data show CDR1 as MNHNY and CDR2 as SVGAGI (reference sequence). CDR3 sequence reads: CASSPGDRGADTQYF. In nucleotides, the CDR3 is TGTGCCAGCAGTCCTGGGGATCGAGGGGCAGATACGCAGTATTTT.

The rearrangement joins TRBV14 to TRBJ2-5, with 9 bases aligning to TRBD1. The CDR3 loop spans 14 amino acids. The germline V gene has CDR1 SGHDN and CDR2 FVKESK. After removal of 6 bases from V and 5 bases from J, the junction contained 7 bases not matched to a gene. CDR3 residues: CASRKQGAGETQYF. CDR3 sequence (DNA): TGTGCCAGCAGAAAACAGGGGGCGGGGGAGACCCAGTACTTC.

This clone has a single count. The V and J genes are TRBV6-5 and TRBJ1-2; D is ambiguous. The germline gives CDR1 MNHEY, CDR2 SVGAGI. This CDR3 has 13 amino acids. The ends were cut back, 0 bases at V and 6 bases at J, with 8 bases in the middle. CDR3 in DNA: TGTGCCAGCAGTTACTCGACGGTGGATGGCTACACCTTC. Translation: CASSYSTVDGYTF.

The V and J genes are TRBV6-5 and TRBJ1-3; weak D call: TRBD1 (6 bases). The CDR3 length is 14 residues. CDR1 is MNHEY and CDR2 is SVGAGI in the germline V gene. Trimming stripped 8 bases from V and 2 bases from J, with 13 bases between. The CDR3 nucleotides read TGTGCCAGCGGTCAGGGGTATCCTGGAAACACCATATATTTT. Translating gives CASGQGYPGNTIYF.

The V gene is TRBV27, the J gene TRBJ2-2; weak D call: TRBD1 (5 bases). Germline lookup yields CDR1 MNHEY and CDR2 SMNVEV (reference sequence). The CDR3 has 15 residues. V was trimmed by 6 bases and J by 1 base, leaving 12 bases between them. The CDR3 is CASRYRSQNTGELFF. DNA for the CDR3: TGTGCCAGCAGGTACAGGAGTCAGAACACCGGGGAGCTGTTTTTT.

The rearrangement links TRBV9 to TRBJ2-7; D may match TRBD1 or TRBD2 (5 bases each). V gave up 0 bases and J gave up 9 bases, with 19 bases separating them. CDR1 and CDR2 (germline): SGDLS, YYNGEE. CDR3 length equals 15 residues. CDR3 region: CASSVGDGPVFRQYF. CDR3 bases: TGTGCCAGCAGCGTAGGGGACGGACCCGTTTTTCGGCAGTACTTC. Full variable domain (rest looked up from reference TRBV9 and TRBJ2-7): DSGVTQTPKHLITATGQRVTLRCSPRSGDLSVYWYQQSLDQGLQFLIQYYNGEERAKGNILERFSAQQFPDLHSELNLSSLELGDSALYFCASSVGDGPVFRQYFGPGTRLTVT.

V gene TRBV9 combines with J gene TRBJ2-1; 10 bases are a match to TRBD2. The CDR3 loop spans 16 amino acids. Germline CDR1 is SGDLS and CDR2 is YYNGEE. The ends lost 0 bases at V and 3 bases at J; junction bases unmatched: 3. CDR3 DNA sequence: TGTGCCAGCAGCGTAGGGCCTAGCGGGGGCTACAATGAGCAGTTCTTC. It translates to CASSVGPSGGYNEQFF.

This rearrangement joins TRBV6-6 to TRBJ1-2, with D perhaps TRBD1 (5 bases). Trimming pared 10 bases from V and 1 base from J, leaving 19 bases between. The CDR3 consists of 15 residues. Germline loops: CDR1 MNHNY, CDR2 SVGAGI (reference sequence). Here the CDR3 DNA reads TGTGCCACGACAATGGGCAGGGTCGGTAACTATGGCTACACCTTC. As protein: CATTMGRVGNYGYTF.

The rearrangement links TRBV29-1 to TRBJ1-1, with unresolved D. Trimming removed 7 bases from V and 5 bases from J, with 8 bases in between. The V gene's germline CDR1 is SQVTM and CDR2 ANQGSEA. The CDR3 consists of 10 residues. In nucleotides, the CDR3 is TGCAGCGCTCAGACTACTGAAGCTTTCTTT. This encodes CSAQTTEAFF.

The gene calls are TRBV5-4 and TRBJ1-1, with TRBD1 matching 7 bases. With 2 bases clipped from V and 0 bases from J, the junction kept 7 bases outside the gene matches. The CDR3 loop spans 16 amino acids. Germline V gene sequence: CDR1 SGHNT, CDR2 YYREEE (reference sequence). CDR3 amino acids: CASSLGTVKMNTEAFF. Here the CDR3 DNA reads TGTGCCAGCAGCTTAGGGACAGTAAAGATGAACACTGAAGCTTTCTTT.

The chain recombines TRBV7-9 with TRBJ2-2; TRBD1 agrees at 7 bases. CDR3 length: 15 amino acids. V was pared by 5 bases and J by 7 bases, with 10 bases of the junction left unmatched. Germline V lookup: CDR1 SEHNR, CDR2 FQNEAQ (reference sequence). In DNA, the CDR3 is TGTGCCAGCAGCCAGGCCAGGGGGACGAACGGGGAGCTGTTTTTT. This codes for CASSQARGTNGELFF.

This chain joins TRBV18 and TRBJ2-1; a weak D match, TRBD1 (5 bases). The V end lost 4 bases, the J end lost 5 bases, and 12 bases lay between the germline ends. The CDR3 spans 14 residues. CDR1 and CDR2 (germline): KGHSH, LQKENI. For the CDR3, the DNA is TGTGCCAGCTCACTAGAAACGACAGACAATGAGCAGTTCTTC. It yields the protein CASSLETTDNEQFF.

The chain joins TRBV6-1 to TRBJ1-5, with a tentative D call TRBD1 (5 bases). The CDR3 runs 13 residues. CDR1 is MNHNS and CDR2 is SASEGT in the germline V gene. The germline V and J ends were trimmed by 8 bases and 2 bases, with 10 bases remaining between them. DNA of the CDR3: TGTGCCAGCTCAGGGCAACGCAATCAGCCCCAGCATTTT. It specifies CASSGQRNQPQHF.

This chain joins TRBV11-3 and TRBJ2-6; D is unresolved. The CDR3 totals 15 residues. The V gene lost 2 bases and the J gene lost 2 bases, with 7 bases spanning the gap. Looked up from germline, CDR1 is SGHNT and CDR2 is YENEEA. CDR3 DNA sequence: TGTGCCAGCAGCTTATTACGGGCTGGGGCCAACGTCCTGACTTTC. Amino acid sequence: CASSLLRAGANVLTF.